The present TCR beta chain was sequenced within a study of blood T cell repertoires in COVID-19. Study summary: T cells, B-cell-depleted T cells, or PBMCs provided the cDNA or gDNA that served as material.

This clone showed up just once. Ages ranged from roughly 18 to 100 years, with residence in more than 20 US areas. The germline CDR1 and CDR2 sequences are MDHEN and SYDVKM. CDR3 length: 21 residues. J lost 0 bases, V lost 4 bases, and 21 bases had no gene match. Sequencing was performed with immunoSEQ multiplex PCR; in TCRdb, only in-frame clones are kept and a portion is missing. The data hold 250,000 to 400,000 clones, with 85% observed a single time. Sequencing used PBMCs or T cells enriched from blood (not recorded which). This sequence was found in a woman in her 30s who had been exposed to COVID-19. The chain carries TRBV28 and TRBJ1-5, with TRBD1 identical over 7 bases. The DNA for the CDR3 is TGTGCCAGCAGTTACATAATGTCAGGGGGATCGAGGGGGTATAGCAATCAGCCCCAGCATTTT. Protein product: CASSYIMSGGSRGYSNQPQHF.